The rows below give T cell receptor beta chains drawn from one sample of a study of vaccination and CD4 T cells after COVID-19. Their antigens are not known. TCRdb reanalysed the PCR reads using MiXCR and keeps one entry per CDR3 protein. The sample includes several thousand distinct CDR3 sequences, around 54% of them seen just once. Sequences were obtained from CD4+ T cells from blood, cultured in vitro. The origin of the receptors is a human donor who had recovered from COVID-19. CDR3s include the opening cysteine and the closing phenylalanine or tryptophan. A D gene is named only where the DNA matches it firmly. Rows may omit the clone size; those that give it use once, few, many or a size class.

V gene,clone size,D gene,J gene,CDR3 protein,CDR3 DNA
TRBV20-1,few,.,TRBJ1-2,CSVFAPSGYTF,TGCAGTGTATTTGCCCCCAGTGGCTACACCTTC
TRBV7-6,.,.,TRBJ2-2,CANSSTLRSGAAGELFF,TGTGCCAACAGTTCGACGCTCAGGTCGGGGGCGGCCGGGGAGCTGTTTTTT
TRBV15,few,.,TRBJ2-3,CATSRDMGGVYTDTQYF,TGTGCCACCAGCAGAGATATGGGCGGGGTATACACAGATACGCAGTATTTT
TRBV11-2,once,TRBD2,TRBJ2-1,CASSLGAGGRGSYNEQFF,TGTGCCAGCAGCTTAGGAGCGGGAGGGCGGGGCTCCTACAATGAGCAGTTCTTC
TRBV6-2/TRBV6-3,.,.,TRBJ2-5,CASRPTGQETQYF,TGTGCCAGCAGACCTACAGGGCAAGAGACCCAGTACTTC
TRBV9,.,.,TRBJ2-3,CASSVVEGFSDTQYF,TGTGCCAGCAGCGTAGTTGAGGGATTCTCAGATACGCAGTATTTT
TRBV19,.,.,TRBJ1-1,CASSRQRGPNTEAFF,TGTGCCAGTAGTCGGCAGCGGGGGCCGAACACTGAAGCTTTCTTT
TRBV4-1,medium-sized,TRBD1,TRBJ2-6,CASSQSTGDSGANVLTF,TGCGCCAGCAGCCAATCTACAGGGGACTCTGGGGCCAACGTCCTGACTTTC
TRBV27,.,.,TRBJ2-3,CASIRRGTDTQYF,TGTGCCAGCATCAGGCGGGGCACAGATACGCAGTATTTT
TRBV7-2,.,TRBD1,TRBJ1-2,CASSQGQGYGYTF,TGTGCCAGCAGCCAAGGACAGGGCTATGGCTACACCTTC
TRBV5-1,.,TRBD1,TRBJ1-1,CASSPGGFAEAFF,TGCGCCAGCAGCCCAGGGGGCTTCGCTGAAGCTTTCTTT
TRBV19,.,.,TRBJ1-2,CASSITAYGYTF,TGTGCCAGTAGTATCACAGCCTATGGCTACACCTTC
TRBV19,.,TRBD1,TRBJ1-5,CASSPQTGGTQPQHF,TGTGCCAGTAGTCCCCAGACAGGGGGGACTCAGCCCCAGCATTTT
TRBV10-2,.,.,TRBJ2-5,CASRAAVAQYF,TGCGCCAGCAGAGCCGCTGTCGCCCAGTACTTC
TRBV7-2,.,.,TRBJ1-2,CASSLDNYGYTF,TGTGCCAGCAGCTTAGATAACTATGGCTACACCTTC
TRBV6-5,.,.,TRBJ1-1,CASSYSGENTEAFF,TGTGCCAGCAGTTACTCGGGGGAGAACACTGAAGCTTTCTTT
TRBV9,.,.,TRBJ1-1,CASSAPSSTEAFF,TGTGCCAGCAGCGCCCCGAGTAGCACTGAAGCTTTCTTT
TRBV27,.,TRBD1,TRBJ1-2,CASSTGTGYYGYTF,TGTGCCAGCAGCACCGGGACAGGGTACTATGGCTACACCTTC
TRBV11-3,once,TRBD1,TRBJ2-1,CASSFGQGGNEQFF,TGTGCCAGCAGCTTCGGACAGGGGGGAAACGAGCAGTTCTTC
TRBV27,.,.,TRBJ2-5,CASSSSLNTKYQETQYF,TGTGCCAGCAGCTCTTCTCTAAACACGAAGTACCAAGAGACCCAGTACTTC
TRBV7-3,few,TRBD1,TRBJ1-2,CASSPRTGEGYTF,TGTGCCAGCAGCCCTAGGACAGGGGAGGGCTACACCTTC
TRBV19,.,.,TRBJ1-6,CASRMEGQRSPLHF,TGTGCCAGTAGAATGGAGGGGCAGCGGTCACCCCTCCACTTT
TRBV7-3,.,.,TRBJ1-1,CASSLSVNTEAFF,TGTGCCAGCAGCCTCTCGGTGAACACTGAAGCTTTCTTT
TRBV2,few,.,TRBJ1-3,CASSSGVTGNTIYF,TGTGCCAGCAGTTCGGGGGTCACGGGAAACACCATATATTTT
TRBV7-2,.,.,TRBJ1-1,CASSLVPGLSGNTEAFF,TGTGCCAGCAGCTTAGTTCCAGGGTTGAGTGGGAACACTGAAGCTTTCTTT
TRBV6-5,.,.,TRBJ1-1,CASSYSVEGHTEAFF,TGTGCCAGCAGTTACTCGGTGGAGGGGCACACTGAAGCTTTCTTT
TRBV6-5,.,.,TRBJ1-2,CASSYAPTNYGYTF,TGTGCCAGCAGTTACGCCCCCACCAATTATGGCTACACCTTC
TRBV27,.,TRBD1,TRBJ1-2,CASRSTGEEGYTF,TGTGCCAGCAGATCCACAGGGGAAGAGGGCTACACCTTC
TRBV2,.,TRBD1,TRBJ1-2,CASFDVRDRFPYTF,TGTGCCAGCTTTGACGTCCGGGACAGGTTTCCCTACACCTTC
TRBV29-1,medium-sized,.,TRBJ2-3,CSVGAPVTDTQYF,TGCAGCGTTGGTGCGCCAGTAACAGATACGCAGTATTTT
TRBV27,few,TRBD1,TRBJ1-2,CASSSPGQGDYGYTF,TGTGCCAGCAGTTCACCGGGACAGGGGGACTATGGCTACACCTTC
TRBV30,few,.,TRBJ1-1,CAWRWDTEAFF,TGTGCCTGGAGGTGGGACACTGAAGCTTTCTTT
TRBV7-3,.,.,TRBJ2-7,CASSLVSGQSYEQYF,TGTGCCAGCAGCTTAGTCTCCGGACAGTCTTACGAGCAGTACTTC
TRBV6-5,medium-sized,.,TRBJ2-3,CASSYSGLAPFADTQYF,TGTGCCAGCAGTTACTCGGGGTTAGCACCCTTCGCGGATACGCAGTATTTT
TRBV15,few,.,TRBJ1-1,CATSNPRNTEAFF,TGTGCCACCAGTAATCCCCGGAACACTGAAGCTTTCTTT
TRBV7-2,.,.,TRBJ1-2,CASSPGLAPNYGYTF,TGTGCCAGCAGCCCCGGTTTGGCTCCTAACTATGGCTACACCTTC
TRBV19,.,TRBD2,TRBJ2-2,CASSMASGGPNTGELFF,TGTGCCAGTAGTATGGCTAGCGGGGGCCCGAACACCGGGGAGCTGTTTTTT
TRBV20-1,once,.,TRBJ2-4,CSARDLRSQNIQYF,TGCAGTGCTAGAGATCTTCGCAGTCAAAACATTCAGTACTTC
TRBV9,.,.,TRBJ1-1,CASSVVPNTEAFF,TGTGCCAGCAGCGTAGTCCCGAACACTGAAGCTTTCTTT
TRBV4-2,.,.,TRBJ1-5,CASSQQGLGQPQHF,TGTGCCAGCAGCCAACAGGGCTTAGGACAGCCCCAGCATTTT
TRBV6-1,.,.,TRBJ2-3,CATRSADTQYF,TGTGCCACTCGGTCAGCAGATACGCAGTATTTT
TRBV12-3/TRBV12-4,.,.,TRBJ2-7,CASSLRGVSYEQYF,TGTGCCAGCAGTTTACGAGGGGTGTCCTACGAGCAGTACTTC
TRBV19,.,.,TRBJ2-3,CASSMGVQTTQYF,TGTGCCAGTAGTATGGGAGTTCAGACTACGCAGTATTTT
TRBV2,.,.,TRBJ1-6,CASRAPHYTNSPLHF,TGTGCCAGCAGGGCACCTCACTATACTAATTCACCCCTCCACTTT
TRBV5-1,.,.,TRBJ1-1,CASSQENTEAFF,TGCGCCAGCAGTCAGGAGAACACTGAAGCTTTCTTT
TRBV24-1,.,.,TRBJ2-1,CATSYDSLQEQFF,TGTGCCACCAGTTATGACTCACTTCAGGAGCAGTTCTTC
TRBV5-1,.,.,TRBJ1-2,CASRPGTENYGYTF,TGCGCCAGCAGGCCCGGGACCGAAAACTATGGCTACACCTTC
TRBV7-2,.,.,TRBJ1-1,CASSPPSGGPRNTEAFF,TGTGCCAGCAGCCCCCCGTCGGGGGGCCCGAGGAACACTGAAGCTTTCTTT
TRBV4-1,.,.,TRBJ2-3,CASSQDTNTQYF,TGCGCCAGCAGCCAAGATACGAATACGCAGTATTTT
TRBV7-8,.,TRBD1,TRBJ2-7,CASSLIGTGGSYEQYF,TGTGCCAGCAGCTTAATTGGGACAGGTGGATCCTACGAGCAGTACTTC
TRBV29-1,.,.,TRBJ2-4,CSVDGTNKNIQYF,TGCAGCGTTGACGGGACGAACAAAAACATTCAGTACTTC